The 20 T cell receptor beta chains presented below share a single source sample, sequenced in a study of blood T cell repertoires in COVID-19. Method: immunoSEQ multiplex PCR; TCRdb's copy keeps in-frame clones and lacks some. This repertoire shows some 270,000 clones, approximately 84% found once; its top ten account for more than 15%. The sequencing input was peripheral blood. The origin of the receptors is a person in their 70s with COVID-19, enrolled during active disease.

This clone was detected ten times or more. The chain uses TRBV6-6 and TRBJ2-3; D is undetermined. The CDR3 covers 12 residues. CDR1 MNHNY and CDR2 SVGAGI come from the germline V gene (reference sequence). V shed 6 bases and J shed 0 bases, with 4 bases lying between them. CDR3: CASSPSTDTQYF. The CDR3 nucleotides are TGTGCCAGCAGCCCTAGCACAGATACGCAGTATTTT.

The DNA of the CDR3 is TGTGCCAGTAGTACTGGACAGGGGTTCCAAGAGACCCAGTACTTC. This translates into CASSTGQGFQETQYF. The chain employs TRBV19 and TRBJ2-5, with 9 bases identical to TRBD1. Per germline, CDR1 LNHDA and CDR2 SQIVND (reference sequence). V was pared by 4 bases and J by 1 base, with 4 bases of the junction left unmatched. CDR3 length equals 15 residues.

The genes are TRBV7-2 and TRBJ1-2, with 7 bases fitting TRBD1. Per germline, CDR1 SGHTA and CDR2 FQGNSA. CDR3 length: 14 amino acids. V dropped 3 bases and J dropped 4; count of bases not matched to a gene: 5. CDR3: CASSFERQGYGYTF. CDR3 sequence (DNA): TGTGCCAGCAGCTTCGAGAGACAGGGCTATGGCTACACCTTC.

This sequence joins TRBV11-3 and TRBJ2-5; the match to TRBD2 covers 7 bases. Trimming cost V 1 base and J 5 bases; bases outside gene matches: 4. CDR1 is SGHNT and CDR2 is YENEEA in the germline V gene. This CDR3 is built from 14 residues. The CDR3 DNA reads as TGTGCCAGCAGCTTAGTGGCGGGGGTGGAGACCCAGTACTTC. Translation: CASSLVAGVETQYF.

This clone was observed once. This chain links TRBV28 with TRBJ2-4; D unclear. The length of the CDR3 is 16 residues. Germline-derived CDR1 and CDR2 are MDHEN and SYDVKM. Trimming removed 7 bases at V and 1 base at J, with 17 bases between. CDR3 loop: CASNRVDSGAKNIQYF. The CDR3 bases are TGTGCCAGCAACCGGGTGGATAGTGGGGCCAAAAACATTCAGTACTTC.

The chain employs TRBV23-1 and TRBJ1-5; 8 bases map to TRBD1. TRBV23-1 is an ORF, with its function uncertain. This CDR3 has 16 amino acids. V shed 3 bases, J shed 6 bases, and the junction held 10 bases outside the gene matches. CDR3 coding DNA: TGCGCCAGCAGTCAGCCGACAGGGGAACGGGGTCAGCCCCAGCATTTT. It specifies CASSQPTGERGQPQHF.

This chain connects TRBV3-1 (or the pseudogene TRBV3-2) to TRBJ1-2, with a weak D call TRBD1 (5 bases). V was trimmed by 2 bases and J by 3 bases, leaving 7 bases between them. The CDR3 runs to 13 residues. CDR1 is LGHDT, CDR2 YNNKEL, per germline (reference sequence). The CDR3 DNA reads as TGTGCCAGCAGCCAAAGACAGCACTATGGCTACACCTTC. Protein product: CASSQRQHYGYTF.

The chain links TRBV27 to TRBJ1-5; D gene ambiguous. CDR1 is MNHEY, CDR2 SMNVEV, per germline (reference sequence). V shed 6 bases and J shed 0 bases, with 9 bases lying between them. The CDR3 totals 14 residues. CDR3 in amino acids: CASSPGYSNQPQHF. Written as DNA, the CDR3 is TGTGCCAGCAGCCCCGGGTATAGCAATCAGCCCCAGCATTTT.

Only one count was recorded for this clone. V usage is TRBV19 and J usage is TRBJ1-1; 7 nucleotides align to TRBD1. The length of the CDR3 is 14 residues. Germline CDR1 is LNHDA and CDR2 is SQIVND (reference sequence). Trimming cost V 5 bases and J 9 bases; bases outside gene matches: 12. CDR3: CASSLKPGTEKAFF. CDR3 DNA sequence: TGTGCCAGTAGTCTCAAACCCGGGACAGAAAAAGCTTTCTTT.

This chain connects TRBV7-9 to TRBJ2-7, with TRBD1 matching 8 bases. Germline CDR1 SEHNR, CDR2 FQNEAQ (reference sequence). Trimming removed 5 bases from V and 3 bases from J; junction bases left unmatched: 9. There are 15 residues in the CDR3. CDR3 residues: CASSRNTGTGYEQYF. The DNA of the CDR3 is TGTGCCAGCAGCCGTAACACCGGGACAGGCTACGAGCAGTACTTC.

CDR3: CASSIDGRRGAEQFF. In nucleotides, the CDR3 is TGTGCCAGTAGTATAGACGGGCGGCGGGGAGCGGAGCAGTTCTTC. The rearrangement joins TRBV19 to TRBJ2-1; possible D gene TRBD2, 6 bases. Germline V gene data show CDR1 as LNHDA and CDR2 as SQIVND (reference sequence). V lost 0 bases and J lost 10, with 16 bases in between. The CDR3 sequence is 15 residues long.

The chain is built from TRBV19 and TRBJ1-6; D might be TRBD1 (6 bases). The CDR3 is made up of 16 amino acids. CDR1 is LNHDA and CDR2 is SQIVND in the germline V gene (reference sequence). V was trimmed by 4 bases and J by 6 bases, leaving 16 bases between them. The CDR3 DNA follows: TGTGCCAGTAGTAGCCTTCGGACAGAGCTTAATTCACCCCTCCACTTT. It yields the protein CASSSLRTELNSPLHF.

V gene TRBV24-1 combines with J gene TRBJ2-3, with 11 bases matching TRBD2. This CDR3 is 17 amino acids long. Germline trimming cut 4 bases from V and 0 bases from J; bases unmatched to any gene: 5. Germline CDR1 reads KGHDR; CDR2 reads SFDVKD. The CDR3 is CATSDPGTSGSTDTQYF. The CDR3 bases are TGTGCCACCAGTGACCCGGGGACTAGCGGTAGCACAGATACGCAGTATTTT.

The DNA for the CDR3 is TGTGCCAGCAGCTTGGATATTCGTAATACTAACTATGGCTACACCTTC. Residues: CASSLDIRNTNYGYTF. The genes are TRBV5-4 and TRBJ1-2; no clear D. The CDR3 consists of 16 residues. Looked up from germline, CDR1 is SGHNT and CDR2 is YYREEE (reference sequence). The V end was cut by 0 bases, the J end by 0 bases, with 12 bases between. The full variable domain, rest sourced from reference TRBV5-4 and TRBJ1-2, is ETGVTQSPTHLIKTRGQQVTLRCSSQSGHNTVSWYQQALGQGPQFIFQYYREEENGRGNFPPRFSGLQFPNYSSELNVNALELDDSALYLCASSLDIRNTNYGYTFGSGTRLTVV.

This chain connects TRBV25-1 to TRBJ2-7, with D perhaps matching TRBD1 (6 bases). Germline values: CDR1 MGHDK, CDR2 SYGVNS. V lost 5 bases to trimming and J lost 4 bases, with 12 bases between them. The length of the CDR3 is 13 residues. The CDR3 sequence is CASSIAGAYEQYF. CDR3 in DNA: TGTGCCAGCAGTATTGCAGGGGCATACGAGCAGTACTTC.

The V call is TRBV5-1, the J call TRBJ1-3, with TRBD1 matching over 9 bases. V was pared by 5 bases and J by 4 bases, with 10 bases of the junction left unmatched. The CDR3 contains 16 residues. Germline lookup yields CDR1 SGHRS and CDR2 YFSETQ. This chain's CDR3 is CASSGTGTVGGNTIYF. In nucleotides, the CDR3 is TGCGCCAGCAGTGGGACAGGGACAGTCGGCGGAAACACCATATATTTT. The full variable domain, completed using reference TRBV5-1 and TRBJ1-3, is KAGVTQTPRYLIKTRGQQVTLSCSPISGHRSVSWYQQTPGQGLQFLFEYFSETQRNKGNFPGRFSGRQFSNSRSEMNVSTLELGDSALYLCASSGTGTVGGNTIYFGEGSWLTVV.

With respect to this clone: At one end, the junction sequence differs from germline, possibly due to a read error. V and J are TRBV19 and TRBJ2-1, with 7 bases lining up with TRBD1. The CDR3 length is 15 residues. CDR1 is LNHDA, CDR2 SQIVND, per germline (reference sequence). CDR3 sequence (DNA): TGTGCCAGTAGCATAGGGGACAGCCTTTACAATGAGCAGTTCTTC. Translated: CASSIGDSLYNEQFF.

V and J are TRBV10-3 and TRBJ2-3; 8 nucleotides agree with TRBD1. The CDR3 runs to 20 residues. Germline V gene sequence: CDR1 ENHRY, CDR2 SYGVKD. The trim removed 4 bases at V and 0 bases at J, leaving 18 bases unmatched. The CDR3 loop is CAISALKRTGRHPSTDTQYF. The CDR3 nucleotides are TGTGCCATCAGTGCGCTAAAGCGGACAGGGCGTCACCCGAGCACAGATACGCAGTATTTT.

The CDR3 DNA is TGTGCCAGCAGCCCGAGGGCCACAGCTGAAGCTTTCTTT. Amino acids: CASSPRATAEAFF. The genes are TRBV5-5 and TRBJ1-1, with no clear D. The germline CDR1 and CDR2 sequences are SGHKS and YYEKEE (reference sequence). The CDR3 is made up of 13 amino acids. Trimming took off 4 bases at V and 6 bases at J, with 13 bases between the two ends.

The genes are TRBV6-4 and TRBJ2-3; 8 nucleotides match TRBD2. Trimming took 4 bases from V and 4 from J; bases not matched to a gene: 13. CDR3 length equals 17 residues. CDR1 and CDR2 from the germline V gene are MRHNA and SNTAGT. CDR3 nucleotide sequence: TGTGCCAGCAGTGCCGACCCTAGCGGGCCCGGGGCAGATACGCAGTATTTT. This encodes CASSADPSGPGADTQYF.